The 24 T cell receptor beta chains given below trace back to one sample, sequenced in a study of spatial heterogeneity in lung cancer. MiXCR was run by TCRdb on the 5' RACE reads, yielding one entry per CDR3 protein. This table has 50,000 to 60,000 distinct CDR3 sequences, 7.4% appearing once. The sample's time point: blood at routine non-recurrence follow-up after resection. Whole RNA, isolated from tumor, nontumor lung or frozen PBMC, was sequenced without prior sorting. The sequenced sample was PBMCs, obtained at follow-up. These receptors were taken from a female donor with early-stage non-small cell lung cancer.

The sample holds many counts of this clonotype. The chain uses TRBV13 and TRBJ1-6; no reliable D call. V was cut by 5 bases and J by 9 bases, with 20 bases left in between. The CDR3 is 16 amino acids. Germline CDR1 is PRHDT and CDR2 is FYEKMQ (reference sequence). The CDR3 DNA reads TGTGCCAGCAGCCCCCCCAGGAGAGGGTCTAGTTCACCCCTCCACTTT. It translates to CASSPPRRGSSSPLHF.

J is TRBJ2-7 and V is TRBV4-2; 10 bases map to TRBD2. The trim removed 4 bases at V and 3 bases at J, leaving 15 bases unmatched. Germline V lookup: CDR1 LGHNA, CDR2 YNFKEQ. The CDR3 has 18 amino acids. CDR3 region: CASSPLGSSGGSLYEQYF. In DNA form, the CDR3 reads TGTGCCAGCAGCCCCCTAGGCTCTAGCGGGGGTTCCCTCTACGAGCAGTACTTC.

The CDR3 loop is CSVGGTGGYNEQFF. The CDR3 region has the DNA TGCAGCGTTGGAGGGACAGGGGGGTACAATGAGCAGTTCTTC. The chain has TRBV29-1 and TRBJ2-1; 11 nucleotides line up with TRBD1. Trimming removed 4 bases from V and 4 bases from J; junction bases left unmatched: 3. CDR1 and CDR2 from the germline V gene are SQVTM and ANQGSEA. CDR3 length equals 14 residues.

The sample holds many counts of this clonotype. The chain has TRBV7-2 and TRBJ1-1; D perhaps matches TRBD1 (5 bases). Germline V gene data show CDR1 as SGHTA and CDR2 as FQGNSA. V was pared by 1 base and J by 4 bases, with 13 bases between. This CDR3 has 15 residues. CDR3 amino acids: CASSLEWGTVTEAFF. The CDR3 DNA reads as TGTGCCAGCAGCTTAGAATGGGGGACGGTCACTGAAGCTTTCTTT.

Many counts were recorded for this clonotype. The J gene is TRBJ2-3, the V gene TRBV3-1; D is unresolved. In germline, CDR1 is LGHDT, CDR2 YNNKEL (reference sequence). This CDR3 is built from 14 residues. Trimming cost V 4 bases and J 3 bases, with 11 bases left between them. The CDR3 here is CASSRASRTDTQYF. DNA for the CDR3: TGTGCCAGCAGCCGAGCCTCTAGAACAGATACGCAGTATTTT.

The chain combines TRBV20-1 with TRBJ1-2; D is perhaps TRBD1 (5 bases). Trimming left V 3 bases short and J 4 bases short, with 15 bases between. CDR1 is DFQATT and CDR2 is SNEGSKA in the germline V gene (reference sequence). The CDR3 loop spans 14 amino acids. CDR3 protein: CSASPSRVSYGYTF. Written as DNA, the CDR3 is TGCAGTGCTAGCCCCTCCAGGGTCAGCTATGGCTACACCTTC.

J is TRBJ2-3 and V is TRBV5-4; 7 positions agree with TRBD2. This CDR3 is 14 amino acids long. Germline assignment: CDR1 SGHNT and CDR2 YYREEE (reference sequence). After removal of 10 bases from V and 2 bases from J, the junction contained 10 bases not matched to a gene. In DNA form, the CDR3 reads TGTGCCCTAGGGGCTAGCGGATCCACAGATACGCAGTATTTT. It yields the protein CALGASGSTDTQYF. The variable domain in full, completed from reference TRBV5-4 and TRBJ2-3, reads ETGVTQSPTHLIKTRGQQVTLRCSSQSGHNTVSWYQQALGQGPQFIFQYYREEENGRGNFPPRFSGLQFPNYSSELNVNALELDDSALYLCALGASGSTDTQYFGPGTRLTVL.

Many counts were recorded for this clonotype. This rearrangement joins TRBV19 to TRBJ1-2; D is uncertain. Germline lookup yields CDR1 LNHDA and CDR2 SQIVND (reference sequence). The CDR3 spans 13 residues. CDR3 sequence (DNA): TGTGCTGCCACCGGTCTTGGGGATTTGAGCTACACCTTC. Translating it yields CAATGLGDLSYTF.

This clonotype was detected ten times or more. The chain joins TRBV6-2 or TRBV6-3 to TRBJ2-3; D is perhaps TRBD2 (7 bases). Germline-derived CDR1 and CDR2 are MNHEY and SVGEGT. There are 13 residues in the CDR3. Trimming removed 6 bases at V and 6 bases at J, with 13 bases between. The CDR3 here is CASRRGGVDTQYF. CDR3 in DNA: TGTGCCAGCAGAAGAGGGGGGGTGGATACGCAGTATTTT.

A note on this clonotype: A much larger clone sits a single nucleotide away, making a read error possible. The rearrangement joins TRBV20-1 to TRBJ1-6; D is unresolved. Germline V gives CDR1 DFQATT, CDR2 SNEGSKA (reference sequence). CDR3 length: 13 amino acids. CDR3 DNA sequence: TGCAGTGCTAGCCCGGGGTTAAATTCATCCCTCCACTTT. It is translated as CSASPGLNSSLHF.

This chain uses TRBV19 with TRBJ2-1; 11 positions match TRBD1. Germline V gives CDR1 LNHDA, CDR2 SQIVND (reference sequence). The CDR3 runs to 14 residues. With 6 bases clipped from V and 8 bases from J, the junction kept 6 bases outside the gene matches. The CDR3 reads CASRGTGGFDEQFF. The CDR3 nucleotides read TGTGCCAGTAGGGGGACAGGGGGTTTTGATGAGCAGTTCTTC.

In this sample, this clonotype turned up many times. CDR3 region: CASSLVLRGAIPNTGELFF. The CDR3 bases are TGCGCCAGCAGCTTGGTCTTGCGGGGGGCGATACCGAACACCGGGGAGCTGTTTTTT. The chain is built from TRBV5-1 and TRBJ2-2, with 8 bases that match TRBD2. Germline lookup yields CDR1 SGHRS and CDR2 YFSETQ. Trimming cost V 0 bases and J 0 bases; bases outside gene matches: 10. The CDR3 totals 19 residues.

This clonotype was detected many times. This rearrangement joins TRBV12-3 or TRBV12-4 to TRBJ2-7; D tentatively reads TRBD1 or TRBD2 (5 bases each). The V end lost 5 bases, the J end lost 4 bases, and 12 bases lay between the germline ends. The CDR3 sequence is 13 residues long. CDR3 region: CASSPGTDYEQYF. The DNA for the CDR3 is TGTGCCAGCAGTCCCGGGACGGATTACGAGCAGTACTTC.

This clonotype has a count of ten or more. The chain carries TRBV5-1 and TRBJ1-5; D gene ambiguous. Trimming took off 0 bases at V and 4 bases at J, with 11 bases between the two ends. The V gene's germline CDR1 is SGHRS and CDR2 YFSETQ. CDR3 length: 15 residues. CDR3 bases: TGCGCCAGCAGCTTGGGAGACACCCAAAATCAGCCCCAGCATTTT. The encoded protein is CASSLGDTQNQPQHF.

There are many counts of this clonotype. The V call is TRBV11-2, the J call TRBJ1-6, with unresolved D. The CDR3 contains 13 residues. Germline V gene sequence: CDR1 SGHAT, CDR2 FQNNGV. Trimming took off 4 bases at V and 6 bases at J, with 7 bases between the two ends. As DNA, the CDR3 is TGTGCCAGCAGCTCCCAGACTAATTCACCCCTCCACTTT. It translates to CASSSQTNSPLHF.

This clonotype was counted between two and nine times. J is TRBJ2-7 and V is TRBV4-3, with a weak D call TRBD2 (6 bases). The length of the CDR3 is 15 residues. V was cut by 4 bases and J by 3 bases, with 16 bases left in between. The germline gives CDR1 LGHNA, CDR2 YSLEER. The CDR3 coding sequence is TGCGCCAGCAGCCTGGGGACTTCGACTTTCTACGAGCAGTACTTC. The encoded protein is CASSLGTSTFYEQYF.

The rearrangement links TRBV12-3 or TRBV12-4 to TRBJ2-5, with D perhaps matching TRBD1 (6 bases). CDR3 size: 13 residues. Deletions cut 3 bases from V and 4 bases from J, with 9 bases between. The CDR3 spells CASSFQGRETQYF. CDR3 DNA: TGTGCCAGCAGTTTTCAGGGGAGAGAGACCCAGTACTTC.

Ten or more counts support this clonotype. The CDR3 protein is CASSNTGTASYEQYF. DNA of the CDR3: TGCGCCAGCAGCAATACTGGGACAGCCTCCTACGAGCAGTACTTC. The J gene is TRBJ2-7, the V gene TRBV5-1, with TRBD1 matching over 7 bases. The CDR3 is 15 amino acids. CDR1 is SGHRS and CDR2 is YFSETQ in the germline V gene. J was trimmed by 0 bases and V by 4 bases; bases with no gene match: 7.

This clonotype was recorded at least ten times. V and J are TRBV15 and TRBJ1-1; D remains ambiguous. The germline CDR1 and CDR2 sequences are LNHNV and YYDKDF (reference sequence). The ends were cut back, 0 bases at V and 5 bases at J, with 13 bases in the middle. The CDR3 is made up of 15 amino acids. The DNA for the CDR3 is TGTGCCACCAGCAGAGATGGGGTGAGCGCTACTGAAGCTTTCTTT. It translates to CATSRDGVSATEAFF.

In its sample, this clonotype was seen many times. The chain links TRBV7-9 to TRBJ2-1; 7 nucleotides agree with TRBD2. The CDR3 contains 17 residues. The trim removed 5 bases at V and 6 bases at J, leaving 16 bases unmatched. Germline values: CDR1 SEHNR, CDR2 FQNEAQ (reference sequence). The CDR3 loop is CASSRRAQAGSVNEQFF. For the CDR3, the DNA is TGTGCCAGCAGCCGCAGGGCCCAAGCGGGGTCGGTCAATGAGCAGTTCTTC.

The chain uses TRBV11-2 and TRBJ2-6; D gene unclear. The CDR3 has 14 residues. The V gene lost 5 bases and the J gene lost 4 bases, with 9 bases spanning the gap. CDR1 and CDR2 from the germline V gene are SGHAT and FQNNGV. CDR3 residues: CASSALSGANVLTF. CDR3 nucleotides: TGTGCCAGCAGCGCTTTGTCCGGGGCCAACGTCCTGACTTTC.

The rearrangement joins TRBV5-1 to TRBJ2-7; 7 bases match TRBD1. This CDR3 comprises 14 residues. The ends lost 4 bases at V and 4 bases at J; junction bases unmatched: 8. Germline V gene lookup returns CDR1 SGHRS and CDR2 YFSETQ. In DNA, the CDR3 is TGCGCCAGCAGCCCGGTAACAGGGGCATACGAGCAGTACTTC. Translating it yields CASSPVTGAYEQYF.

Comments on this clonotype: Since a much larger clone is just one base distant, this may be a read error. The rearrangement links TRBV7-9 to TRBJ2-3; D is perhaps TRBD1 or TRBD2 (5 bases each). Per the germline V gene, CDR1 is SEHNR and CDR2 is FQNEAQ (reference sequence). The CDR3 consists of 17 residues. The CDR3 DNA reads as TGTGCCGGCAGCTCCCGGGACCTAGCCGTGGTTACAGATACGCAGTATTTT. Translated: CAGSSRDLAVVTDTQYF.

This clonotype was counted ten times or more. The CDR3 sequence is CASSPGGWETQYF. The DNA of the CDR3 is TGTGCCAGCAGTCCAGGGGGCTGGGAGACCCAGTACTTC. The V gene is TRBV6-2 or TRBV6-3, the J gene TRBJ2-5; 8 bases map to TRBD1. The CDR3 contains 13 residues. V dropped 5 bases and J dropped 5; count of bases not matched to a gene: 4. Germline loops: CDR1 MNHEY, CDR2 SVGEGT.